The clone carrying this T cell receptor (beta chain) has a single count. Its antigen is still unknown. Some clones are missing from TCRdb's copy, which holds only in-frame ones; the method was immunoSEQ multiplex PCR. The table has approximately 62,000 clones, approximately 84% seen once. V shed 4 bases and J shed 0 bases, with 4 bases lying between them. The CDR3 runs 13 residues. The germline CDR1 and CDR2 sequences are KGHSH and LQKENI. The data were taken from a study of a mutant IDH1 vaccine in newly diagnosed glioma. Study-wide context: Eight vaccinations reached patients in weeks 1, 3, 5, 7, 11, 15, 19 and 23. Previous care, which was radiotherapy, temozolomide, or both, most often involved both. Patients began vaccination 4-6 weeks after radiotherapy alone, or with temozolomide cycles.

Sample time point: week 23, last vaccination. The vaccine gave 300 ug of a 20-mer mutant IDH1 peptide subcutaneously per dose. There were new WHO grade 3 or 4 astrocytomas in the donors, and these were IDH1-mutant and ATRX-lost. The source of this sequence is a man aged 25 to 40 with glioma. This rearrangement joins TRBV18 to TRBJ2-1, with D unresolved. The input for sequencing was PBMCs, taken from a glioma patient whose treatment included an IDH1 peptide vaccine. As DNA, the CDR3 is TGTGCCAGCTCACTCAGCTCCTACAATGAGCAGTTCTTC. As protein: CASSLSSYNEQFF.